One sample yielded the 22 T cell receptor beta chains listed below, sequenced in a study of T cells in tuberculosis. TCRdb's copy holds only in-frame clones and misses some; the assay was immunoSEQ multiplex PCR. The table shows around 49,000 clones, with around 96% occurring only once. As to time point: new active TB diagnosis, blood taken before or within 7 days of starting treatment. Sequences were derived from PBMCs, sampled at tuberculosis diagnosis. All receptors derive from an adult with tuberculosis.

The genes are TRBV15 and TRBJ2-7; TRBD2 might be the D (5 bases). The V and J ends lost 0 bases and 5 bases respectively, with 14 bases between them. Germline V gene sequence: CDR1 LNHNV, CDR2 YYDKDF (reference sequence). The CDR3 contains 15 residues. The CDR3 spells CATSRDLPGNHEQYF. The CDR3 DNA reads as TGTGCCACCAGCAGAGATCTGCCCGGGAACCACGAGCAGTACTTC.

This sequence joins TRBV6-1 and TRBJ2-2, with 12 bases matching TRBD2. The CDR3 runs 15 residues. CDR1 is MNHNS, CDR2 SASEGT, per germline. V lost 10 bases and J lost 0; bases outside the gene matches: 3. This CDR3 is CATGTSGPNTGELFF. The CDR3 DNA reads as TGTGCCACCGGGACTAGCGGGCCGAACACCGGGGAGCTGTTTTTT.

This rearrangement joins TRBV5-1 to TRBJ2-1, with D hard to call. The CDR3 has 13 residues. V was pared by 0 bases and J by 5 bases, with 6 bases between. CDR1 is SGHRS and CDR2 is YFSETQ in the germline V gene. CDR3 protein: CASSLGPDNEQFF. For the CDR3, the DNA is TGCGCCAGCAGCTTGGGGCCCGACAATGAGCAGTTCTTC.

This chain connects TRBV5-1 to TRBJ2-3, with 7 bases identical to TRBD2. V was pared by 5 bases and J by 4 bases, with 10 bases of the junction left unmatched. The CDR3 runs 15 residues. The germline V gene has CDR1 SGHRS and CDR2 YFSETQ. CDR3 coding DNA: TGCGCCAGCAGGCCCCTACTAGCGCACTCAGATACGCAGTATTTT. Protein sequence: CASRPLLAHSDTQYF.

The rearrangement joins TRBV18 to TRBJ1-6, with a possible D match to TRBD1 (5 bases). Germline V gene lookup returns CDR1 KGHSH and CDR2 LQKENI. V dropped 5 bases and J dropped 9 bases, with 20 bases sitting between them. This CDR3 is 16 amino acids long. The CDR3 loop reads CASSTLQAHRGSPLHF. The CDR3 nucleotides are TGTGCCAGCTCAACGTTACAGGCCCACCGTGGTTCACCCCTCCACTTT.

The chain carries TRBV27 and TRBJ2-3; D is unclear. V was trimmed by 5 bases and J by 1 base, leaving 4 bases between them. The germline V gene has CDR1 MNHEY and CDR2 SMNVEV (reference sequence). The CDR3 is 12 amino acids. CDR3 sequence reads: CASSRGTDTQYF. The CDR3 DNA reads TGTGCCAGCAGTCGGGGCACAGATACGCAGTATTTT.

This chain connects TRBV6-1 to TRBJ2-1, with TRBD2 matching 7 bases. The germline V gene has CDR1 MNHNS and CDR2 SASEGT. This CDR3 has 14 residues. Trimming cost V 7 bases and J 2 bases; bases outside gene matches: 5. This CDR3 reads CASKLSGPYNEQFF. The CDR3 nucleotides are TGTGCCAGCAAACTTAGCGGGCCCTACAATGAGCAGTTCTTC.

The chain carries TRBV9 and TRBJ1-3, with TRBD1 as a possible D gene (5 bases). Trimming took off 2 bases at V and 0 bases at J, with 9 bases between the two ends. The CDR3 loop spans 15 amino acids. Germline CDR1 is SGDLS and CDR2 is YYNGEE. The DNA for the CDR3 is TGTGCCAGCAGCGTTGACGGGGGCTCTGGAAACACCATATATTTT. Protein product: CASSVDGGSGNTIYF.

This clone was observed once. This chain uses TRBV18 with TRBJ2-1; D unresolved. V lost 0 bases to trimming and J lost 5 bases, with 8 bases between them. Germline assignment: CDR1 KGHSH and CDR2 LQKENI. This CDR3 has 14 residues. In DNA, the CDR3 is TGTGCCAGCTCACCACCCTACCGAAACAATGAGCAGTTCTTC. This gives the protein CASSPPYRNNEQFF.

The chain recombines TRBV19 with TRBJ1-1; 7 bases align to TRBD1. CDR1 LNHDA and CDR2 SQIVND come from the germline V gene (reference sequence). The CDR3 spans 15 residues. Losses at the gene ends were 1 base for V and 6 bases for J; bases not matched to a gene: 8. The CDR3 is CASSIGGAGTAEAFF. The CDR3 coding sequence is TGTGCCAGTAGTATAGGTGGCGCGGGGACAGCTGAAGCTTTCTTT.

This chain joins TRBV5-1 and TRBJ2-7; TRBD1 agrees at 7 bases. CDR1 is SGHRS and CDR2 is YFSETQ in the germline V gene. Trimming at V came to 0 bases and at J to 2 bases, leaving 2 bases not matched to a gene. The CDR3 has 14 residues. The CDR3 loop reads CASSLDGQAYEQYF. The DNA of the CDR3 is TGCGCCAGCAGCTTGGATGGACAGGCCTACGAGCAGTACTTC.

The genes are TRBV30 and TRBJ1-4; 7 nucleotides match TRBD1. This CDR3 is built from 14 residues. In germline, CDR1 is GTSNPN, CDR2 SVGIG (reference sequence). The trim removed 0 bases at V and 7 bases at J, leaving 5 bases unmatched. The CDR3 DNA sequence: TGTGCCTGGAGTGTCGAGGGGGCTGGTGAAAAACTGTTTTTT. Translated, it gives CAWSVEGAGEKLFF.

This chain connects TRBV5-1 to TRBJ2-2; possibly TRBD2 for D (5 bases). V gave up 4 bases and J gave up 6 bases, with 22 bases separating them. The CDR3 sequence is 17 residues long. Per the germline V gene, CDR1 is SGHRS and CDR2 is YFSETQ. CDR3 nucleotides: TGCGCCAGCAGCCTTGACCTAGCTGGGAGTAATTCCGGGGAGCTGTTTTTT. Protein product: CASSLDLAGSNSGELFF. The variable domain in full, completed from reference TRBV5-1 and TRBJ2-2, reads KAGVTQTPRYLIKTRGQQVTLSCSPISGHRSVSWYQQTPGQGLQFLFEYFSETQRNKGNFPGRFSGRQFSNSRSEMNVSTLELGDSALYLCASSLDLAGSNSGELFFGEGSRLTVL.

The V call is TRBV11-2, the J call TRBJ1-1, with D unclear. V dropped 1 base and J dropped 1 base, with 7 bases sitting between them. CDR3 length equals 14 residues. The V gene's germline CDR1 is SGHAT and CDR2 FQNNGV. CDR3 in amino acids: CASSLAGKNTEAFF. The CDR3 DNA is TGTGCCAGCAGCTTAGCCGGGAAGAACACTGAAGCTTTCTTT.

The chain employs TRBV19 and TRBJ1-5, with D perhaps matching TRBD1 (5 bases). Trimming removed 5 bases from V and 2 bases from J, with 19 bases in between. CDR1 is LNHDA and CDR2 is SQIVND in the germline V gene (reference sequence). This CDR3 spans 17 amino acids. This CDR3 reads CASSLRDSGGGNQPQHF. The DNA for the CDR3 is TGTGCCAGTAGTTTACGGGACTCCGGGGGTGGCAATCAGCCCCAGCATTTT.

The J gene is TRBJ2-5, the V gene TRBV9; 7 bases match TRBD1. J was trimmed by 1 base and V by 4 bases; bases with no gene match: 10. Germline CDR1 reads SGDLS; CDR2 reads YYNGEE. The CDR3 covers 16 residues. The CDR3 sequence is CASSRGVQGIQETQYF. CDR3 sequence (DNA): TGTGCCAGCAGCCGGGGAGTACAGGGGATCCAAGAGACCCAGTACTTC.

The V call is TRBV7-9, the J call TRBJ1-4, with TRBD1 matching 9 bases. J was trimmed by 0 bases and V by 7 bases; bases with no gene match: 3. Germline CDR1 is SEHNR and CDR2 is FQNEAQ (reference sequence). The CDR3 spans 15 residues. The CDR3 is CASMTGGATNEKLFF. DNA of the CDR3: TGTGCCAGCATGACAGGGGGGGCAACTAATGAAAAACTGTTTTTT.

The chain is built from TRBV5-6 and TRBJ1-2; the D gene is possibly TRBD1 (5 bases). With 4 bases removed from V and 1 base from J, the gap between germline ends came to 11 bases. Germline CDR1 is SGHDT and CDR2 is YYEEEE. CDR3 length: 14 amino acids. CDR3 coding DNA: TGTGCCAGCAGCGGAACACAGGTTAACTATGGCTACACCTTC. The encoded protein is CASSGTQVNYGYTF.

The chain is built from TRBV2 and TRBJ2-5; D is possibly TRBD1 (6 bases). The V end was cut by 6 bases, the J end by 2 bases, with 10 bases between. The CDR3 spans 13 residues. Germline CDR1 SNHLY, CDR2 FYNNEI. The CDR3 bases are TGTGCCAGCAGGAAGGACAGTCAAGAGACCCAGTACTTC. Encoded protein: CASRKDSQETQYF.

This sequence joins TRBV2 and TRBJ1-4; TRBD1 agrees at 9 bases. The CDR3 extends over 16 amino acids. Germline V gene data show CDR1 as SNHLY and CDR2 as FYNNEI. Trimming removed 8 bases from V and 4 bases from J; junction bases left unmatched: 11. DNA for the CDR3: TGTGCCAGCCTCCGGACAGGGGTCTATAATAATGAAAAACTGTTTTTT. Translating it yields CASLRTGVYNNEKLFF.

The V gene is TRBV28, the J gene TRBJ2-1; D might be TRBD2 (5 bases). Trimming stripped 6 bases from V and 2 bases from J, with 8 bases between. The CDR3 consists of 13 residues. Germline V lookup: CDR1 MDHEN, CDR2 SYDVKM. CDR3 loop: CASSRGTYNEQFF. The CDR3 DNA reads TGTGCCAGCAGCAGAGGGACCTACAATGAGCAGTTCTTC.

This chain connects TRBV18 to TRBJ2-2; perhaps TRBD1 as D (5 bases). The CDR3 contains 13 residues. V was pared by 2 bases and J by 4 bases, with 5 bases between. Germline loops: CDR1 KGHSH, CDR2 LQKENI. The CDR3 sequence: CASSPGATGELFF. The CDR3 coding sequence is TGTGCCAGCTCACCAGGGGCCACCGGGGAGCTGTTTTTT.